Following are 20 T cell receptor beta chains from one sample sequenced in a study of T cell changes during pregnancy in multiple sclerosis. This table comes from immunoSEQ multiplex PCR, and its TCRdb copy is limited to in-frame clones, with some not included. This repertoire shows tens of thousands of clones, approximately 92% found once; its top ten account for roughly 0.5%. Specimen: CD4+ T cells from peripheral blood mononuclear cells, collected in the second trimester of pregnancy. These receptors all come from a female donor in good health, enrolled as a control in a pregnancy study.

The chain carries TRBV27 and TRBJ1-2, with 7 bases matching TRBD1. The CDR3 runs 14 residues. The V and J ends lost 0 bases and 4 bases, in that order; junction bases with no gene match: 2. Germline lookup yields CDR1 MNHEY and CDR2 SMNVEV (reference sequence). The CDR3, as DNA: TGTGCCAGCAGTTTATCCCAGGGGGGCTATGGCTACACCTTC. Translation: CASSLSQGGYGYTF.

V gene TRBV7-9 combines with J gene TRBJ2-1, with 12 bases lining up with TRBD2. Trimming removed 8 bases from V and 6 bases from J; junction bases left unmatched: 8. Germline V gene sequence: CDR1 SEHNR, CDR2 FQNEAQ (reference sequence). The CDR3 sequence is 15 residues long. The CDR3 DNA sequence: TGTGCCAGCGTAATTCCGGGACTAGCGGGCAATGAGCAGTTCTTC. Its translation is CASVIPGLAGNEQFF. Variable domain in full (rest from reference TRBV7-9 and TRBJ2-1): DTGVSQNPRHKITKRGQNVTFRCDPISEHNRLYWYRQTLGQGPEFLTYFQNEAQLEKSRLLSDRFSAERPKGSFSTLEIQRTEQGDSAMYLCASVIPGLAGNEQFFGPGTRLTVL.

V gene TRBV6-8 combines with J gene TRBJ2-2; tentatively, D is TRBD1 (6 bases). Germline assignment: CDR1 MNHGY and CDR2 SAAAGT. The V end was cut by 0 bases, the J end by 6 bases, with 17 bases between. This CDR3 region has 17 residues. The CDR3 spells CASSYSRVRGRSGELFF. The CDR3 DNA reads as TGTGCCAGCAGTTACTCGCGGGTCAGGGGTCGATCCGGGGAGCTGTTTTTT.

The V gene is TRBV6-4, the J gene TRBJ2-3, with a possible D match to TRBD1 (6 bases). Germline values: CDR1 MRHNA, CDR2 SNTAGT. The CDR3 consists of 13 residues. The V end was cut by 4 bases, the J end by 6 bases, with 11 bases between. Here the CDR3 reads CASSVQGTDTQYF. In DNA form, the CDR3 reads TGTGCCAGCAGTGTGCAGGGGACCGATACGCAGTATTTT.

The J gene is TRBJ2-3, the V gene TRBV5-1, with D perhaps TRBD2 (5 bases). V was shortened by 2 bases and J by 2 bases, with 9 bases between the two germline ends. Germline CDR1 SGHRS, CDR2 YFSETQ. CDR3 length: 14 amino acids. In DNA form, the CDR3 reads TGCGCCAGCAGCTTCGGGCTAGCCACAGATACGCAGTATTTT. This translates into CASSFGLATDTQYF.

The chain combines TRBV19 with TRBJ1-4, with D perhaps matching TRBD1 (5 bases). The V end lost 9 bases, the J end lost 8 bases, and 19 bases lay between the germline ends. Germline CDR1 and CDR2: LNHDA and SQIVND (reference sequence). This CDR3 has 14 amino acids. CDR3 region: CASQYGGVAEKLFF. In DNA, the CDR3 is TGTGCCAGCCAGTACGGGGGTGTGGCGGAAAAACTGTTTTTT. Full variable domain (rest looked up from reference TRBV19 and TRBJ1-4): DGGITQSPKYLFRKEGQNVTLSCEQNLNHDAMYWYRQDPGQGLRLIYYSQIVNDFQKGDIAEGYSVSREKKESFPLTVTSAQKNPTAFYLCASQYGGVAEKLFFGSGTQLSVL.

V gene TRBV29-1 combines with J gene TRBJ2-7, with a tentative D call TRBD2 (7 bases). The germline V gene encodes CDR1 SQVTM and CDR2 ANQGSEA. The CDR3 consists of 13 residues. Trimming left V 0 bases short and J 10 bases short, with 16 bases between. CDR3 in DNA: TGCAGCGTTGAAGATCATGAGGGGGGGCTTCAGTACTTC. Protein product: CSVEDHEGGLQYF.

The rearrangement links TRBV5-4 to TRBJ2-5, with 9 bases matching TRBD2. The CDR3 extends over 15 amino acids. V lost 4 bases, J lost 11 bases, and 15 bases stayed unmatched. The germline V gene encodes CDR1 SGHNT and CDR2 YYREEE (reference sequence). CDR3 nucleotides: TGTGCCAGCAGCCCCCGGGGTAGCGGGAGCCGGGAGCAGTACTTC. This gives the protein CASSPRGSGSREQYF.

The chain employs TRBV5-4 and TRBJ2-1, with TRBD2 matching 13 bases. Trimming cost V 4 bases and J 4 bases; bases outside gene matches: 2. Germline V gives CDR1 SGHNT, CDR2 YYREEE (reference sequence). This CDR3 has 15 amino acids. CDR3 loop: CASSKTSGGYNEQFF. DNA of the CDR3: TGTGCCAGCAGCAAGACTAGCGGGGGGTACAATGAGCAGTTCTTC.

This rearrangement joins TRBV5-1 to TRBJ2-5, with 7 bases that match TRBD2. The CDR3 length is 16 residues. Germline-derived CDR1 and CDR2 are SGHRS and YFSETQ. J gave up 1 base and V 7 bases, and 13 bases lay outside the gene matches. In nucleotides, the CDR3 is TGCGCCAGCTCCAGGCGCAGCGGGACCTTCCAAGAGACCCAGTACTTC. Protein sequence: CASSRRSGTFQETQYF.

CDR3 sequence reads: CATSSSGTRGLNEQFF. The CDR3 DNA sequence: TGTGCCACCAGCAGCTCCGGGACTAGGGGTTTGAATGAGCAGTTCTTC. J is TRBJ2-1 and V is TRBV15, with TRBD2 identical over 8 bases. V lost 3 bases and J lost 7; bases outside the gene matches: 11. From germline, CDR1 is LNHNV and CDR2 YYDKDF (reference sequence). The CDR3 is made up of 16 amino acids.

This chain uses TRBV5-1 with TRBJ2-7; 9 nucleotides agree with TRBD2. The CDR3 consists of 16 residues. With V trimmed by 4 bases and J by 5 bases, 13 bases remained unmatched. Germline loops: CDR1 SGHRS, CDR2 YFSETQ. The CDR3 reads CASSLAGRPVPDEQYF. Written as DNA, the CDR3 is TGCGCCAGCAGCCTAGCGGGGAGACCCGTACCTGACGAGCAGTACTTC. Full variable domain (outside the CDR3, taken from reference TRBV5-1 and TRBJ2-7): KAGVTQTPRYLIKTRGQQVTLSCSPISGHRSVSWYQQTPGQGLQFLFEYFSETQRNKGNFPGRFSGRQFSNSRSEMNVSTLELGDSALYLCASSLAGRPVPDEQYFGPGTRLTVT.

CDR3 loop: CASRYPGGESTDTQYF. The CDR3 DNA sequence: TGTGCCAGCAGGTACCCGGGGGGAGAGTCCACAGATACGCAGTATTTT. The rearrangement joins TRBV6-6 to TRBJ2-3; 7 bases fit TRBD2. Germline CDR1 reads MNHNY; CDR2 reads SVGAGI (reference sequence). This CDR3 has 16 residues. The ends lost 6 bases at V and 2 bases at J; junction bases unmatched: 11.

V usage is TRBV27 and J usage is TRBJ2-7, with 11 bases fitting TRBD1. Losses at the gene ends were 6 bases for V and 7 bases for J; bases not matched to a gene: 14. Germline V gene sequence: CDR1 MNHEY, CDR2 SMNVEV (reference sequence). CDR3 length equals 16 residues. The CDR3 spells CASSTRLGQGAPEQYF. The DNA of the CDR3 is TGTGCCAGCAGCACGCGGCTAGGACAGGGGGCGCCTGAGCAGTACTTC.

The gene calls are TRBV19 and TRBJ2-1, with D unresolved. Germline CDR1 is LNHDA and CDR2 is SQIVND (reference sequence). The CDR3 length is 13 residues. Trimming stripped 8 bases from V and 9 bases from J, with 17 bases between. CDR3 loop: CASLRSYGGEQFF. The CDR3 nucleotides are TGTGCCAGTCTTCGGTCTTACGGTGGTGAGCAGTTCTTC.

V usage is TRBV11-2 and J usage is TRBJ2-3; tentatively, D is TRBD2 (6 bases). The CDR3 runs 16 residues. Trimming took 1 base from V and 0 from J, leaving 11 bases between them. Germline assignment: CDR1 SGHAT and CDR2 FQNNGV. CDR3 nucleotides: TGTGCCAGCAGCTTAGCTCGGACTACTAGCACAGATACGCAGTATTTT. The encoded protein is CASSLARTTSTDTQYF.

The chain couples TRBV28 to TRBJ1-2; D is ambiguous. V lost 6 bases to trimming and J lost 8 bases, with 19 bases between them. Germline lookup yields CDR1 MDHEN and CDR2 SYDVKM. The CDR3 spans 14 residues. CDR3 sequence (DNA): TGTGCCAGCAGCAAACAGAGTGCGATACGAGGCTACACCTTC. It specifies CASSKQSAIRGYTF.

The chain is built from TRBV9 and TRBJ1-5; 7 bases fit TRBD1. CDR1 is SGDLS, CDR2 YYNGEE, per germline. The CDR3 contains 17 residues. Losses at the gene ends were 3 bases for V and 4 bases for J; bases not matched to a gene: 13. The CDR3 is CASSDSTGPYLNQPQHF. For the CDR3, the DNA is TGTGCCAGCAGCGACTCGACAGGGCCGTACCTTAATCAGCCCCAGCATTTT.

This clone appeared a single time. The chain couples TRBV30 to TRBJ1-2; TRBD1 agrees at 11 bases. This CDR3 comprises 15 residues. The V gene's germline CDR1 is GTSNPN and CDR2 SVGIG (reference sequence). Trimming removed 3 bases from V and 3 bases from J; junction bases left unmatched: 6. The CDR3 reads CAWRRTGGSYYGYTF. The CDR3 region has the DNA TGTGCCTGGAGGAGGACAGGGGGCTCCTACTATGGCTACACCTTC.

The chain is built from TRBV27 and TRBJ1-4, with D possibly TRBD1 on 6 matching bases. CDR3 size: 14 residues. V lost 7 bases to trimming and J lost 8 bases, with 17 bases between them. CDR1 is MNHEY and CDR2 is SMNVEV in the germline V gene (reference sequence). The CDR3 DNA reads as TGTGCCAGCAAAATGCGGCAGGGGCGCGAAAAACTGTTTTTT. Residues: CASKMRQGREKLFF.